The 8 T cell receptor beta chains below come from one sample, sequenced in a study of identical twins (TCRdb year 2016). The library was produced with 5' RACE. Sequencing was performed on an Illumina HiSeq 2000. TCRdb reworked the public reads: Q25 trimming with fastp, MiXCR clone assembly, productive beta chains retained. All rows with the same CDR3 protein become a single entry with the most common DNA and genes. For this sample the table gives 1.5 million to 2 million distinct CDR3 sequences, of which around 33% were detected only once. Roughly 0.3% of the sample lies in the top ten. Sequencing used cord blood. These receptors all come from a newborn girl in good health.

V and J are TRBV28 and TRBJ2-1; D gene ambiguous. Germline loops: CDR1 MDHEN, CDR2 SYDVKM. Trimming removed 8 bases at V and 0 bases at J, with 14 bases between. The CDR3 consists of 15 residues. CDR3 sequence: CASLYAGSSYNEQFF. CDR3 DNA: TGTGCCAGCCTGTACGCAGGCAGCTCCTACAATGAGCAGTTCTTC.

J is TRBJ2-7 and V is TRBV12-3 or TRBV12-4; 9 bases fit TRBD1. The CDR3 extends over 15 amino acids. V lost 6 bases to trimming and J lost 7 bases; unmatched junction nucleotides: 13. DNA for the CDR3: TGTGCCAGCAGAAGGCCGGGACAGGGCCTCCATGAGCAGTACTTC. Its protein product is CASRRPGQGLHEQYF.

The chain carries TRBV5-5 and TRBJ1-1; D is unclear. From germline, CDR1 is SGHKS and CDR2 YYEKEE (reference sequence). The CDR3 runs to 15 residues. Trimming took off 0 bases at V and 4 bases at J, with 13 bases between the two ends. In DNA form, the CDR3 reads TGTGCCAGCAGCTTGGAGCCGGCGGGGAGCACTGAAGCTTTCTTT. Its protein product is CASSLEPAGSTEAFF.

This clonotype has a handful of counts. The V gene is TRBV12-3 or TRBV12-4, the J gene TRBJ2-3; 9 bases are a match to TRBD1. With V trimmed by 6 bases and J by 6 bases, 7 bases remained unmatched. The CDR3 is 14 residues long. This chain's CDR3 is CASSRDRDRDTQYF. CDR3 DNA: TGTGCCAGCAGCCGGGACAGGGACCGGGATACGCAGTATTTT.

V usage is TRBV28 and J usage is TRBJ2-1; either TRBD1 or TRBD2 may supply D (5 bases each). The CDR3 loop spans 17 amino acids. The germline V gene encodes CDR1 MDHEN and CDR2 SYDVKM. Trimming cost V 9 bases and J 1 base, with 22 bases left between them. The CDR3 here is CASTDKTGTRSYNEQFF. CDR3 nucleotide sequence: TGTGCCAGTACAGACAAGACCGGGACGCGGTCCTACAATGAGCAGTTCTTC. Looking up the rest from reference TRBV28 and TRBJ2-1 gives the full variable domain: DVKVTQSSRYLVKRTGEKVFLECVQDMDHENMFWYRQDPGLGLRLIYFSYDVKMKEKGDIPEGYSVSREKKERFSLILESASTNQTSMYLCASTDKTGTRSYNEQFFGPGTRLTVL.

Only a few counts were recorded for this clonotype. The chain employs TRBV9 and TRBJ2-7, with D perhaps TRBD2 (6 bases). The CDR3 has 16 amino acids. Trimming removed 0 bases at V and 1 base at J, with 14 bases between. Germline CDR1 is SGDLS and CDR2 is YYNGEE. The CDR3 nucleotides read TGTGCCAGCAGCGTAGGGATTAGGGACTTTTCCTACGAGCAGTACTTC. Amino acids: CASSVGIRDFSYEQYF.

This sequence joins TRBV5-1 and TRBJ1-4, with 9 positions matching TRBD1. There are 14 residues in the CDR3. V lost 4 bases and J lost 7; bases outside the gene matches: 5. From germline, CDR1 is SGHRS and CDR2 YFSETQ. As DNA, the CDR3 is TGCGCCAGCAGCGACGACAGGGGGTTTGAAAAACTGTTTTTT. Its translation is CASSDDRGFEKLFF.

This sequence joins TRBV2 and TRBJ2-1; 12 nucleotides agree with TRBD2. This CDR3 has 16 residues. Germline V gene data show CDR1 as SNHLY and CDR2 as FYNNEI. With V trimmed by 0 bases and J by 10 bases, 7 bases remained unmatched. The CDR3 nucleotides are TGTGCCAGCAGTGAAGCGATACTAGCGGGAGGTGGCGAGCAGTTCTTC. It translates to CASSEAILAGGGEQFF.